These T cell receptor beta chains were read from a single sample in a study of blood T cell repertoires in COVID-19. Sequencing used immunoSEQ multiplex PCR; TCRdb keeps in-frame clones, though not all of them. Here the sample spans fewer than 150,000 clones, about 80% being singletons. Sequencing was carried out using peripheral blood. Receptor source: a woman between 40 and 55 years old with acute or convalescent COVID-19. Each CDR3 is given with its conserved first and last residue.

v_call	j_call	cdr3_aa
TRBV3-1/TRBV3-2	TRBJ1-6	CASSSGQGNSPLHF
TRBV5-1	TRBJ1-1	CASSLLRTGATEAFF
TRBV5-1	TRBJ2-7	CASSLWQLDEQYF
TRBV14	TRBJ1-6	CATSRGSNNSPLHF
TRBV5-1	TRBJ1-2	CASSSQTGASIYGYTF
TRBV11-2	TRBJ2-5	CASSLLTGHNQETQYF
TRBV18	TRBJ1-1	CASSPPWTGSTEAFF
TRBV18	TRBJ2-1	CASSVTGGPLGEQFF
TRBV27	TRBJ1-5	CASSVQGGNQPQHF
TRBV4-1	TRBJ2-7	CASSQSIWGGYEQYF
TRBV28	TRBJ1-6	CASTSLGNSPLHF
TRBV4-3	TRBJ1-4	CASSQAWGGSNEKLFF
TRBV7-9	TRBJ2-7	CASSLGFRGAYEQYF
TRBV10-3	TRBJ2-7	CAISGAYEQYF
TRBV24-1	TRBJ2-3	CATSGSGGGDTQYF
TRBV18	TRBJ1-6	CASSPVPGNSGNSPLHF
TRBV7-2	TRBJ2-3	CASSSGLAADTQYF
TRBV12-5	TRBJ2-2	CASGLVMGQGWTGELFF
TRBV10-1	TRBJ1-3	CASSAYRDSAGNTIYF
TRBV6-5	TRBJ2-7	CASSYRDTNDEQYF
TRBV9	TRBJ1-5	CASSSGGVGGNSNQPQHF
TRBV10-1	TRBJ2-1	CASSETGTSGGRKQFF
TRBV2	TRBJ2-3	CASRGGATSGADTQYF
TRBV5-6	TRBJ2-2	CASSLAAGGHTGELFF
TRBV30	TRBJ1-6	CAWSARQGVNSPLHF
TRBV7-9	TRBJ2-1	CASSSWDRADNEQFF
TRBV5-1	TRBJ1-4	CASSREGVDNEKLFF
TRBV19	TRBJ2-7	CASSMGTGRVYEQYF
TRBV3-1/TRBV3-2	TRBJ2-3	CASSHKVKQGAGTDTQYF
TRBV6-1	TRBJ1-3	CASSADSAFSGNTIYF
TRBV9	TRBJ1-1	CASSPTLRGASTEAFF
TRBV5-1	TRBJ1-2	CASSSQGRDGYTF
TRBV7-5	TRBJ1-1	CVRSLRQGTEAFF
TRBV30	TRBJ1-1	CAWASRGAPEAFF
TRBV7-8	TRBJ2-3	CASSFLTGGDTQYF
TRBV5-8	TRBJ2-3	CASRGVRTDTQYF
TRBV7-2	TRBJ2-1	CASSQGTSGGLSYNEQFF
TRBV19	TRBJ1-5	CASTSGQPNQPQHF
TRBV19	TRBJ1-2	CASSIGETTGADRYTF